This passage covers 23 T cell receptor beta chains from one sample sequenced in a study of human T cells and chemical hapten exposure. Each CDR3 protein is one row after TCRdb ran MiXCR on the RACE reads. The repertoire holds more than 100,000 distinct CDR3 sequences, with 11% as singletons. Time point specified: patch test 3, about 24 weeks after DPC sensitization. Treatment reported: therapeutic diphenylcyclopropenone sensitization with weekly scalp DPC. The specimen comprised whole blood, sampled in connection with sensitization to the hapten diphenylcyclopropenone (DPC). These receptor sequences come from a woman aged 50 to 60 with alopecia areata. Some clones in this sample may be carry-over from other donors' samples.

This clonotype has a count of ten or more. The rearrangement links TRBV28 to TRBJ2-7; 9 positions match TRBD2. The junction had 8 bases not matched to a gene; V was cut back by 6 bases and J by 2 bases. Germline CDR1 is MDHEN and CDR2 is SYDVKM. The CDR3 consists of 15 residues. The CDR3 sequence: CASSRLADLPYEQYF. The CDR3 coding sequence is TGTGCCAGCAGCAGACTAGCGGATTTACCCTACGAGCAGTACTTC.

This clonotype was counted only a few times. The V and J genes are TRBV18 and TRBJ2-7; D remains unclear. This CDR3 spans 13 amino acids. Trimming shortened V by 3 bases and J by 4 bases, and 10 bases separated the two germline ends. Per germline, CDR1 KGHSH and CDR2 LQKENI. The chain's CDR3 is CASSPQVEYEQYF. CDR3 coding DNA: TGTGCCAGCTCACCTCAGGTGGAGTACGAGCAGTACTTC.

This clonotype has ten or more counts. The genes are TRBV20-1 and TRBJ2-7; 7 bases are shared with TRBD2. Germline loops: CDR1 DFQATT, CDR2 SNEGSKA (reference sequence). This CDR3 is built from 15 residues. Unmatched junction bases numbered 6, after V lost 0 bases and J lost 1 base. The CDR3, as DNA: TGCAGTGCTAGAGATCGCACTAGCGCATCCTACGAGCAGTACTTC. Protein sequence: CSARDRTSASYEQYF.

V gene TRBV28 combines with J gene TRBJ2-2; TRBD2 agrees at 14 bases. The CDR3 covers 18 residues. The trim removed 4 bases at V and 4 bases at J, leaving 8 bases unmatched. Germline V gives CDR1 MDHEN, CDR2 SYDVKM. The CDR3 DNA reads TGTGCCAGCAGTTCTTTGACTAGCGGGAGGGCCCGCACCGGGGAGCTGTTTTTT. Its protein product is CASSSLTSGRARTGELFF.

This clonotype was observed at least ten times. The CDR3 loop is CASSRTGSQETQYF. As DNA, the CDR3 is TGTGCCAGCAGTCGGACAGGGTCCCAAGAGACCCAGTACTTC. The chain recombines TRBV7-9 with TRBJ2-5, with 8 bases aligning to TRBD1. Germline lookup yields CDR1 SEHNR and CDR2 FQNEAQ (reference sequence). This CDR3 has 14 residues. Trimming removed 6 bases from V and 1 base from J; junction bases left unmatched: 4.

This clonotype was recorded at least ten times. This chain links TRBV19 with TRBJ2-7; the D is unclear. The V gene lost 5 bases and the J gene lost 2 bases, with 10 bases spanning the gap. In germline, CDR1 is LNHDA, CDR2 SQIVND (reference sequence). CDR3 length equals 13 residues. CDR3 DNA sequence: TGTGCCAGTAGTTGGGGTCAGACCTACGAGCAGTACTTC. Its protein product is CASSWGQTYEQYF.

The CDR3 loop reads CASSFTRRATNYGYTF. The CDR3 coding sequence is TGTGCCAGCAGTTTCACGCGTAGGGCAACTAACTATGGCTACACCTTC. The chain combines TRBV12-3 or TRBV12-4 with TRBJ1-2; D gene unclear. The V end was cut by 3 bases, the J end by 0 bases, with 14 bases between. This CDR3 region has 16 residues.

The gene calls are TRBV19 and TRBJ2-1; 7 bases are a match to TRBD1. Germline V gives CDR1 LNHDA, CDR2 SQIVND (reference sequence). Germline trimming cut 5 bases from V and 6 bases from J; bases unmatched to any gene: 4. This CDR3 contains 13 residues. The DNA of the CDR3 is TGTGCCAGTAGTCCCGGGACAGCCAATGAGCAGTTCTTC. Translating gives CASSPGTANEQFF.

This clonotype has a handful of counts. CDR3 protein: CASSYGGRANIQYF. The DNA for the CDR3 is TGTGCCAGCAGTTACGGCGGGAGGGCCAACATTCAGTACTTC. The gene calls are TRBV12-3 or TRBV12-4 and TRBJ2-4; 9 bases match TRBD2. This CDR3 is built from 14 residues. J was trimmed by 7 bases and V by 4 bases; bases with no gene match: 5.

The chain couples TRBV28 to TRBJ2-1, with a weak D call TRBD2 (6 bases). CDR1 and CDR2 from the germline V gene are MDHEN and SYDVKM. Trimming cost V 5 bases and J 4 bases, with 15 bases left between them. The CDR3 totals 15 residues. The chain's CDR3 is CASSPSASEYNEQFF. The CDR3 nucleotides read TGTGCCAGCAGTCCTAGCGCTAGCGAGTACAATGAGCAGTTCTTC.

In this sample, this clonotype turned up many times. The chain links TRBV12-3 or TRBV12-4 to TRBJ2-2; a possible D gene is TRBD2 (6 bases). The CDR3 is made up of 14 amino acids. Deletions cut 3 bases from V and 4 bases from J, with 9 bases between. The CDR3 loop is CASSFMRGTGELFF. CDR3 nucleotides: TGTGCCAGCAGTTTTATGCGGGGCACCGGGGAGCTGTTTTTT.

In its sample, this clonotype was seen many times. The chain employs TRBV28 and TRBJ2-7; weak D call: TRBD2 (5 bases). Germline lookup yields CDR1 MDHEN and CDR2 SYDVKM. V lost 2 bases and J lost 3, with 5 bases in between. This CDR3 comprises 12 residues. In DNA form, the CDR3 reads TGTGCCAGCAGTTTACGGGGCTACGAGCAGTACTTC. Protein product: CASSLRGYEQYF.

The sample holds a few counts of this clonotype. This chain links TRBV7-2 with TRBJ1-6, with D possibly matching TRBD1 (6 bases). The CDR3 length is 15 residues. V lost 10 bases, J lost 6 bases, and 19 bases lay in between. Per germline, CDR1 SGHTA and CDR2 FQGNSA. This chain's CDR3 is CATVQGRPTNSPLHF. In DNA, the CDR3 is TGTGCCACGGTTCAGGGGAGGCCCACTAATTCACCCCTCCACTTT.

This chain uses TRBV6-1 with TRBJ1-5; possible D gene TRBD1, 6 bases. The V gene lost 5 bases and the J gene lost 7 bases, with 12 bases spanning the gap. Germline CDR1 MNHNS, CDR2 SASEGT. The CDR3 is made up of 13 amino acids. The chain's CDR3 is CASSTQGRQPQHF. The CDR3 nucleotides are TGTGCCAGCAGTACACAGGGCCGGCAGCCCCAGCATTTT.

This clonotype was recorded a few times. The chain links TRBV30 to TRBJ2-1, with 7 bases that match TRBD2. Germline values: CDR1 GTSNPN, CDR2 SVGIG (reference sequence). V shed 2 bases, J shed 7 bases, and the junction held 2 bases outside the gene matches. CDR3 length equals 12 residues. CDR3 amino acids: CAWSRRGNEQFF. CDR3 DNA sequence: TGTGCCTGGAGTAGGCGGGGGAATGAGCAGTTCTTC.

This clonotype was seen only a few times. The CDR3 region is CAISGQGAGTEAFF. CDR3 sequence (DNA): TGTGCCATCAGTGGACAGGGGGCTGGCACTGAAGCTTTCTTT. The V call is TRBV10-3, the J call TRBJ1-1; 10 positions match TRBD1. Germline V gives CDR1 ENHRY, CDR2 SYGVKD. The CDR3 contains 14 residues. The trim removed 4 bases at V and 4 bases at J, leaving 3 bases unmatched.

This clonotype was counted only a few times. This rearrangement joins TRBV18 to TRBJ1-4; TRBD1 aligns across 8 bases. With V trimmed by 3 bases and J by 5 bases, 2 bases remained unmatched. The CDR3 has 14 amino acids. CDR1 is KGHSH, CDR2 LQKENI, per germline. The CDR3 loop is CASSPRTGNEKLFF. CDR3 DNA sequence: TGTGCCAGCTCACCCCGGACAGGGAATGAAAAACTGTTTTTT.

This clonotype was seen only a few times. V and J are TRBV13 and TRBJ2-3, with 8 bases identical to TRBD1. The CDR3 is 14 residues long. The J segment lost 5 bases and the V segment lost 5 bases, leaving 6 bases of the junction unmatched. CDR1 and CDR2 (germline): PRHDT, FYEKMQ (reference sequence). CDR3 DNA: TGTGCCAGCAGCCCAGGGACAGGTCAAGATACGCAGTATTTT. Residues: CASSPGTGQDTQYF.

This clonotype was observed many times. J is TRBJ1-2 and V is TRBV6-5; D not certain. The CDR3 is 14 residues long. Germline V lookup: CDR1 MNHEY, CDR2 SVGAGI. Trimming took 6 bases from V and 4 from J, leaving 15 bases between them. The CDR3 DNA reads TGTGCCAGCAGACTTACGAACAGATTCTATGGCTACACCTTC. Encoded protein: CASRLTNRFYGYTF.

The genes are TRBV7-9 and TRBJ2-1; D is possibly TRBD2 (6 bases). The CDR3 runs to 14 residues. The germline V and J ends were trimmed by 5 bases and 6 bases, with 14 bases remaining between them. In germline, CDR1 is SEHNR, CDR2 FQNEAQ (reference sequence). CDR3 nucleotide sequence: TGTGCCAGCAGCCCGCCGGGGGTCTTCAATGAGCAGTTCTTC. Translation: CASSPPGVFNEQFF. Together with reference TRBV7-9 and TRBJ2-1, the CDR3 gives the full variable domain: DTGVSQNPRHKITKRGQNVTFRCDPISEHNRLYWYRQTLGQGPEFLTYFQNEAQLEKSRLLSDRFSAERPKGSFSTLEIQRTEQGDSAMYLCASSPPGVFNEQFFGPGTRLTVL.

In its sample, this clonotype was seen many times. The CDR3 DNA reads as TGTGCCAGCAGTTTGGGACGGATCGGAGACACTGAAGCTTTCTTT. Its translation: CASSLGRIGDTEAFF. This chain uses TRBV28 with TRBJ1-1, with a tentative D call TRBD1 (5 bases). The CDR3 runs to 15 residues. Trimming stripped 3 bases from V and 3 bases from J, with 14 bases between. CDR1 is MDHEN and CDR2 is SYDVKM in the germline V gene.

The rearrangement uses TRBV7-2 and TRBJ1-6; possible D gene TRBD1, 5 bases. V shed 1 base and J shed 7 bases, with 11 bases lying between them. The CDR3 covers 15 residues. The germline V gene encodes CDR1 SGHTA and CDR2 FQGNSA. Here the CDR3 reads CASSLEAGINSPLHF. Written as DNA, the CDR3 is TGTGCCAGCAGCTTAGAGGCAGGGATAAATTCACCCCTCCACTTT.

This clonotype appeared many times. The genes are TRBV28 and TRBJ2-7, with D possibly matching TRBD1 (6 bases). In germline, CDR1 is MDHEN, CDR2 SYDVKM. The CDR3 extends over 12 amino acids. V was pared by 6 bases and J by 13 bases, with 19 bases between. DNA of the CDR3: TGTGCCAGCAGGTTTGGGGCGAGACAGGCCTACTTC. Translating it yields CASRFGARQAYF.